These 11 T cell receptor beta chains came from one sample sequenced in a study of T cells after yellow fever vaccination. A single record per CDR3 protein comes from TCRdb applying MiXCR to the 5' RACE reads. Of under 700,000 distinct CDR3 sequences in the sample, around 17% are singletons; the top ten hold approximately 15%. The material sequenced was PBMCs, taken about 5 days after the first yellow fever vaccination. Source of these receptors: a man in his late teens or twenties who received the YFV17D yellow fever vaccine.

Only a few counts were recorded for this clonotype. The chain couples TRBV6-2 or TRBV6-3 to TRBJ2-2; TRBD1 agrees at 8 bases. The germline V gene has CDR1 MNHEY and CDR2 SVGEGT. Unmatched junction bases numbered 3, after V lost 6 bases and J lost 0 bases. CDR3 length: 15 residues. CDR3 DNA: TGTGCCAGCAGCCCACAGGGGGCGAACACCGGGGAGCTGTTTTTT. It is translated as CASSPQGANTGELFF.

This clonotype occurred a few times. V gene TRBV12-3 or TRBV12-4 combines with J gene TRBJ1-5, with D maybe TRBD1 (6 bases). CDR3 length: 16 amino acids. Trimming removed 2 bases from V and 2 bases from J, with 13 bases in between. The CDR3 sequence is CASSLILGAGNQPQHF. The CDR3 DNA reads TGTGCCAGCAGTTTAATTTTGGGGGCAGGCAATCAGCCCCAGCATTTT.

This clonotype has ten or more counts. This sequence joins TRBV11-2 and TRBJ2-1, with TRBD1 matching over 8 bases. CDR1 and CDR2 (germline): SGHAT, FQNNGV. Trimming cost V 4 bases and J 1 base; bases outside gene matches: 3. There are 15 residues in the CDR3. CDR3 region: CASSSRQGSYNEQFF. The CDR3 DNA reads TGTGCCAGCAGCTCACGACAGGGGTCCTACAATGAGCAGTTCTTC.

The gene calls are TRBV12-3 or TRBV12-4 and TRBJ1-1; D gene ambiguous. This CDR3 comprises 15 residues. The V end was cut by 5 bases, the J end by 4 bases, with 17 bases between. Here the CDR3 reads CASSPYGRRGTEAFF. In DNA form, the CDR3 reads TGTGCCAGCAGTCCCTATGGCAGGCGAGGCACTGAAGCTTTCTTT.

This clonotype was picked up a small number of times. The gene calls are TRBV6-1 and TRBJ2-1; D unresolved. This CDR3 comprises 14 residues. Germline V gives CDR1 MNHNS, CDR2 SASEGT. The V gene lost 8 bases and the J gene lost 0 bases, with 11 bases spanning the gap. In DNA form, the CDR3 reads TGTGCCAGCCTAACGAGGAGCTCCTACAATGAGCAGTTCTTC. Translated, it gives CASLTRSSYNEQFF.

There are a few counts of this clonotype. This rearrangement joins TRBV6-2 or TRBV6-3 to TRBJ2-2, with TRBD2 matching over 8 bases. The CDR3 extends over 14 amino acids. Germline V gene data show CDR1 as MNHEY and CDR2 as SVGEGT. The V and J ends lost 4 bases and 7 bases, in that order; junction bases with no gene match: 5. CDR3 nucleotides: TGTGCCAGCAGTTGGCGGGGGGACAACGGGGAGCTGTTTTTT. The encoded protein is CASSWRGDNGELFF.

A note on this clonotype: A junction boundary mismatches the germline segment, possibly from a read error. The chain recombines TRBV29-1 with TRBJ2-5, with D possibly TRBD2 on 6 matching bases. This CDR3 region has 16 residues. Germline-derived CDR1 and CDR2 are SQVTM and ANQGSEA. The CDR3 nucleotides are TGCAGCATTGACGGTCGGGACGGGGGTACCCAAGAGACCCAGTACTTC. As protein: CSIDGRDGGTQETQYF.

V is TRBV5-1 and J is TRBJ2-1; D remains unclear. The CDR3 covers 13 residues. CDR1 SGHRS and CDR2 YFSETQ come from the germline V gene. The ends were cut back, 0 bases at V and 7 bases at J, with 8 bases in the middle. CDR3 in amino acids: CASSLVQLNEQFF. The DNA of the CDR3 is TGCGCCAGCAGCTTGGTACAGCTTAATGAGCAGTTCTTC.

This clonotype was detected a few times. The J gene is TRBJ1-2, the V gene TRBV9; no clear D. Germline V gives CDR1 SGDLS, CDR2 YYNGEE. The V end lost 2 bases, the J end lost 6 bases, and 14 bases lay between the germline ends. The CDR3 is 14 residues long. CDR3 coding DNA: TGTGCCAGCAGCGTCGACGGGAAGGGAGATGGCTACACCTTC. Translated, it gives CASSVDGKGDGYTF. The variable domain in full, completed from reference TRBV9 and TRBJ1-2, reads DSGVTQTPKHLITATGQRVTLRCSPRSGDLSVYWYQQSLDQGLQFLIQYYNGEERAKGNILERFSAQQFPDLHSELNLSSLELGDSALYFCASSVDGKGDGYTFGSGTRLTVV.

This chain uses TRBV12-3 or TRBV12-4 with TRBJ2-3; D is possibly TRBD2 (5 bases). The V and J ends lost 3 bases and 0 bases respectively, with 7 bases between them. This CDR3 is built from 14 residues. As DNA, the CDR3 is TGTGCCAGCAGTTTCCGGACTAGCACAGATACGCAGTATTTT. Protein: CASSFRTSTDTQYF.

This clonotype occurred a few times. The chain links TRBV5-1 to TRBJ1-2; no reliable D call. V was shortened by 1 base and J by 4 bases, with 11 bases between the two germline ends. The CDR3 spans 14 residues. Germline values: CDR1 SGHRS, CDR2 YFSETQ. Here the CDR3 DNA reads TGCGCCAGCAGCTTGTCCGCGGCCCTCTATGGCTACACCTTC. It specifies CASSLSAALYGYTF.